The rows below give T cell receptor beta chains drawn from one sample of a study of beta chain features in type 1 diabetes. Only in-frame clones appear in the TCRdb table, and some are missing; sequencing was by immunoSEQ multiplex PCR. The sample has approximately 470,000 clones, 25% to 35% seen once. Input material: naive CD4+ T cells from blood. These receptors came from a man aged 18 to 29 in good health. Both conserved end residues are part of each CDR3. Fields, in order: CDR3 DNA, CDR3 protein, V gene, clone size, J gene, D gene, CDR3 length. D genes are given only for firm matches. Clone size is shown for a subset of rows, as once, few, many or a class of expanded clone.

CDR3 DNA: TGTGCCACCAGCAGAATCCCCTCGTGGGGGGAAGCCGTAGCCAAAAACATTCAGTACTTC
CDR3 protein: CATSRIPSWGEAVAKNIQYF
V gene: TRBV15
clone size: few
J gene: TRBJ2-4
D gene: NA
CDR3 length: 20

CDR3 DNA: TGTGCCAGCAGCTTAGTGGGACTAGCGGGAGGGCCTAAGCAGTTCTTC
CDR3 protein: CASSLVGLAGGPKQFF
V gene: TRBV7-2
clone size: few
J gene: TRBJ2-1
D gene: TRBD2
CDR3 length: 16

CDR3 DNA: TGTGCCTGGAGTGTAACCGACGAGCAGTACTTC
CDR3 protein: CAWSVTDEQYF
V gene: TRBV30
clone size: few
J gene: TRBJ2-7
D gene: NA
CDR3 length: 11

CDR3 DNA: TGTGCCAGCAGCATCAGACTAGCGGGGGAGCAGTTCTTC
CDR3 protein: CASSIRLAGEQFF
V gene: TRBV5-4
clone size: NA
J gene: TRBJ2-1
D gene: TRBD2
CDR3 length: 13

CDR3 DNA: TGTGCCAGCAGTGTTTTCCTAGCGGGAGATGAGCAGTTCTTC
CDR3 protein: CASSVFLAGDEQFF
V gene: TRBV2
clone size: NA
J gene: TRBJ2-1
D gene: TRBD2
CDR3 length: 14

CDR3 DNA: TGCAGCGTTGGCCAAGAGACCCAGTACTTC
CDR3 protein: CSVGQETQYF
V gene: TRBV29-1
clone size: NA
J gene: TRBJ2-5
D gene: NA
CDR3 length: 10

CDR3 DNA: TGTGCCAGCAGTACCCGGGAGGCCTACGAGCAGTACTTC
CDR3 protein: CASSTREAYEQYF
V gene: TRBV6-5
clone size: NA
J gene: TRBJ2-7
D gene: TRBD2
CDR3 length: 13

CDR3 DNA: TGTGCCAGCAGGTATCACACAGACAATGAGCAGTTCTTC
CDR3 protein: CASRYHTDNEQFF
V gene: TRBV7-9
clone size: few
J gene: TRBJ2-1
D gene: NA
CDR3 length: 13

CDR3 DNA: TGTGCCATCAGTGAGTTAGAAGGGGAAAAACTGTTTTTT
CDR3 protein: CAISELEGEKLFF
V gene: TRBV10-3
clone size: few
J gene: TRBJ1-4
D gene: NA
CDR3 length: 13

CDR3 DNA: TGTGCCAGCAGAACTAGCGGGACTTCCTACGAGCAGTACTTC
CDR3 protein: CASRTSGTSYEQYF
V gene: TRBV25-1
clone size: few
J gene: TRBJ2-7
D gene: TRBD2
CDR3 length: 14

CDR3 DNA: TGTGCCAGCAGCCTCCAGGTGAATCAGCCCCAGCATTTT
CDR3 protein: CASSLQVNQPQHF
V gene: TRBV7-2
clone size: NA
J gene: TRBJ1-5
D gene: NA
CDR3 length: 13

CDR3 DNA: TGTGCCAGCAGCGGGCCAACGGGAGAGCGAAACATTCAGTACTTC
CDR3 protein: CASSGPTGERNIQYF
V gene: TRBV9
clone size: few
J gene: TRBJ2-4
D gene: NA
CDR3 length: 15

CDR3 DNA: TGTGCCAGCAGTACGCCCGGGACAGGGAACACTGAAGCTTTCTTT
CDR3 protein: CASSTPGTGNTEAFF
V gene: TRBV5-4
clone size: few
J gene: TRBJ1-1
D gene: TRBD1
CDR3 length: 15

CDR3 DNA: TGTGCCTGGAGTCGGGTGAACACTGAAGCTTTCTTT
CDR3 protein: CAWSRVNTEAFF
V gene: TRBV30
clone size: few
J gene: TRBJ1-1
D gene: NA
CDR3 length: 12

CDR3 DNA: TGCGCCAGCAGTCAATCCCGGGACACCAACACCGGGGAGCTGTTTTTT
CDR3 protein: CASSQSRDTNTGELFF
V gene: TRBV23-1
clone size: few
J gene: TRBJ2-2
D gene: NA
CDR3 length: 16

CDR3 DNA: TGTGCCACCAGCAGAGATGCGGCAGGGTGGCAGCCCCAGCATTTT
CDR3 protein: CATSRDAAGWQPQHF
V gene: TRBV15
clone size: NA
J gene: TRBJ1-5
D gene: NA
CDR3 length: 15

CDR3 DNA: TGTGCCAGCAGTTTATGGACAGGGGGCTCCTTAGAGCAGTACTTC
CDR3 protein: CASSLWTGGSLEQYF
V gene: TRBV28
clone size: NA
J gene: TRBJ2-7
D gene: TRBD1
CDR3 length: 15

CDR3 DNA: TGCAGCGTTGGAGTTGGGGGGAACACTGAAGCTTTCTTT
CDR3 protein: CSVGVGGNTEAFF
V gene: TRBV29-1
clone size: few
J gene: TRBJ1-1
D gene: NA
CDR3 length: 13

CDR3 DNA: TGTGCCAGCTCACCAGGCCCTGGGGCCAACGTCCTGACTTTC
CDR3 protein: CASSPGPGANVLTF
V gene: TRBV18
clone size: few
J gene: TRBJ2-6
D gene: NA
CDR3 length: 14

CDR3 DNA: TGTGCCAGCAGCCTTAACTATGGCTACACCTTC
CDR3 protein: CASSLNYGYTF
V gene: TRBV28
clone size: NA
J gene: TRBJ1-2
D gene: NA
CDR3 length: 11

CDR3 DNA: TGTGCCAGCAGCCCGCTGGGACAGGGGAATGAAAAACTGTTTTTT
CDR3 protein: CASSPLGQGNEKLFF
V gene: TRBV7-8
clone size: NA
J gene: TRBJ1-4
D gene: TRBD1
CDR3 length: 15

CDR3 DNA: TGCAGCGTGCGGGACAGGGGGTACAATGAGCAGTTCTTC
CDR3 protein: CSVRDRGYNEQFF
V gene: TRBV29-1
clone size: NA
J gene: TRBJ2-1
D gene: TRBD1
CDR3 length: 13

CDR3 DNA: TGTGCCAGCAGCTCCACCAGCGGTCCCACCGGGGAGCTGTTTTTT
CDR3 protein: CASSSTSGPTGELFF
V gene: TRBV11-2
clone size: NA
J gene: TRBJ2-2
D gene: NA
CDR3 length: 15

CDR3 DNA: TGTGCCTGGCAAACTCCGGACAGGGGCACAGATACGCAGTATTTT
CDR3 protein: CAWQTPDRGTDTQYF
V gene: TRBV30
clone size: NA
J gene: TRBJ2-3
D gene: TRBD1
CDR3 length: 15

CDR3 DNA: TGTGTCCTTAGCGGCACCTACGAGCAGTACTTC
CDR3 protein: CVLSGTYEQYF
V gene: TRBV30
clone size: NA
J gene: TRBJ2-7
D gene: NA
CDR3 length: 11

CDR3 DNA: TGTGCCAGCACCTCAGCGGGACTCACAGATACGCAGTATTTT
CDR3 protein: CASTSAGLTDTQYF
V gene: TRBV7-9
clone size: few
J gene: TRBJ2-3
D gene: TRBD2
CDR3 length: 14

CDR3 DNA: TGTGCCAGCAGTTTGTTGTCTAGCAATCAGCCCCAGCATTTT
CDR3 protein: CASSLLSSNQPQHF
V gene: TRBV28
clone size: NA
J gene: TRBJ1-5
D gene: NA
CDR3 length: 14

CDR3 DNA: TGTGCCAGCACCGAGGGGTCCTACGAGCAGTACTTC
CDR3 protein: CASTEGSYEQYF
V gene: TRBV25-1
clone size: NA
J gene: TRBJ2-7
D gene: NA
CDR3 length: 12

CDR3 DNA: TGCAGTGCTAACCTACAAAATGAGCAGTTCTTC
CDR3 protein: CSANLQNEQFF
V gene: TRBV20-1
clone size: NA
J gene: TRBJ2-1
D gene: NA
CDR3 length: 11

CDR3 DNA: TGTGCCAGCAGCTTTCCCGCCGGGACTAGCGATTACAATGAGCAGTTCTTC
CDR3 protein: CASSFPAGTSDYNEQFF
V gene: TRBV9
clone size: few
J gene: TRBJ2-1
D gene: TRBD2
CDR3 length: 17

CDR3 DNA: TGCAGCGGCCCGGGACTCCCAATTTCGACTGAAGCTTTCTTT
CDR3 protein: CSGPGLPISTEAFF
V gene: TRBV29-1
clone size: NA
J gene: TRBJ1-1
D gene: NA
CDR3 length: 14

CDR3 DNA: TGCAGCGGGCGGGACTTCTACGAGCAGTACTTC
CDR3 protein: CSGRDFYEQYF
V gene: TRBV29-1
clone size: NA
J gene: TRBJ2-7
D gene: NA
CDR3 length: 11

CDR3 DNA: TGTGCCAGCAGCTTAGAACAGGCGTATACCTATGGCTACACCTTC
CDR3 protein: CASSLEQAYTYGYTF
V gene: TRBV7-2
clone size: few
J gene: TRBJ1-2
D gene: NA
CDR3 length: 15

CDR3 DNA: TGTGCCAGCAGCTTAGGGACGACTAGCGTCTTCTACAATGAGCAGTTCTTC
CDR3 protein: CASSLGTTSVFYNEQFF
V gene: TRBV7-8
clone size: NA
J gene: TRBJ2-1
D gene: TRBD2
CDR3 length: 17

CDR3 DNA: TGTGCCTGGAGTGTCAAGACCCAGTACTTC
CDR3 protein: CAWSVKTQYF
V gene: TRBV30
clone size: NA
J gene: TRBJ2-5
D gene: NA
CDR3 length: 10

CDR3 DNA: TGTGCCTGGAGTGTAGGATACGAGCAGTACTTC
CDR3 protein: CAWSVGYEQYF
V gene: TRBV30
clone size: NA
J gene: TRBJ2-7
D gene: NA
CDR3 length: 11

CDR3 DNA: TGCAGCGTTGAAAGTGGCACAGATACGCAGTATTTT
CDR3 protein: CSVESGTDTQYF
V gene: TRBV29-1
clone size: NA
J gene: TRBJ2-3
D gene: NA
CDR3 length: 12

CDR3 DNA: TGCAGCGACCCGACAGGGAAGTCCTACGAGCAGTACTTC
CDR3 protein: CSDPTGKSYEQYF
V gene: TRBV29-1
clone size: NA
J gene: TRBJ2-7
D gene: TRBD1
CDR3 length: 13

CDR3 DNA: TGTGCCAGCCGGGAGTACACCGGGGAGCTGTTTTTT
CDR3 protein: CASREYTGELFF
V gene: TRBV6-5
clone size: NA
J gene: TRBJ2-2
D gene: NA
CDR3 length: 12

CDR3 DNA: TGTGCCAGCAGCGTAGGGCCCTCCGGCCTACAGGGGTCATATGGCTACACCTTC
CDR3 protein: CASSVGPSGLQGSYGYTF
V gene: TRBV9
clone size: few
J gene: TRBJ1-2
D gene: TRBD1
CDR3 length: 18

CDR3 DNA: TGTGCCAGCAGTCCTGGGACGGGAGAGACCCAGTACTTC
CDR3 protein: CASSPGTGETQYF
V gene: TRBV6-5
clone size: few
J gene: TRBJ2-5
D gene: NA
CDR3 length: 13

CDR3 DNA: TGCAGCGTTCGGACTAGCGGGAGTTCCTACGAGCAGTACTTC
CDR3 protein: CSVRTSGSSYEQYF
V gene: TRBV29-1
clone size: NA
J gene: TRBJ2-7
D gene: TRBD2
CDR3 length: 14

CDR3 DNA: TGCAGCGTGTATCTGCAAAGCTACGAGCAGTACTTC
CDR3 protein: CSVYLQSYEQYF
V gene: TRBV29-1
clone size: few
J gene: TRBJ2-7
D gene: NA
CDR3 length: 12

CDR3 DNA: TGTGCCTGGAGCATTACACCGGAGCAGTACTTC
CDR3 protein: CAWSITPEQYF
V gene: TRBV30
clone size: NA
J gene: TRBJ2-7
D gene: NA
CDR3 length: 11

CDR3 DNA: TGTGCCAGCAGCTTAGGGGGTTCCTACAATGAGCAGTTCTTC
CDR3 protein: CASSLGGSYNEQFF
V gene: TRBV11-3
clone size: NA
J gene: TRBJ2-1
D gene: NA
CDR3 length: 14

CDR3 DNA: TGCGCCAGCAGCTTCGGAGGAACTACAGATACGCAGTATTTT
CDR3 protein: CASSFGGTTDTQYF
V gene: TRBV5-1
clone size: few
J gene: TRBJ2-3
D gene: NA
CDR3 length: 14

CDR3 DNA: TGTGCTAGTTTGAATGGGGAGCAGTTCTTC
CDR3 protein: CASLNGEQFF
V gene: TRBV12-5
clone size: few
J gene: TRBJ2-1
D gene: NA
CDR3 length: 10

CDR3 DNA: TGCGCCAGCAGCCGGACAGGGGTCTCCGGGGAGCTGTTTTTT
CDR3 protein: CASSRTGVSGELFF
V gene: TRBV4-3
clone size: NA
J gene: TRBJ2-2
D gene: TRBD1
CDR3 length: 14

CDR3 DNA: TGTGGGGTAGGCGTCGACAGGGGCACTGAAGCTTTCTTT
CDR3 protein: CGVGVDRGTEAFF
V gene: TRBV7-8
clone size: NA
J gene: TRBJ1-1
D gene: TRBD1
CDR3 length: 13

CDR3 DNA: TGCGCCAGCAGCCAATTACCGGGACAGAACAATGAGCAGTTCTTC
CDR3 protein: CASSQLPGQNNEQFF
V gene: TRBV4-1
clone size: once
J gene: TRBJ2-1
D gene: TRBD1
CDR3 length: 15

CDR3 DNA: TGTGCCATCAGTGAGTCGGAGGGGTCCTATAATTCACCCCTCCACTTT
CDR3 protein: CAISESEGSYNSPLHF
V gene: TRBV10-3
clone size: NA
J gene: TRBJ1-6
D gene: NA
CDR3 length: 16

CDR3 DNA: TGCGCCAGCAGCTTGGACAGGCCCTCCTACGAGCAGTACTTC
CDR3 protein: CASSLDRPSYEQYF
V gene: TRBV5-1
clone size: NA
J gene: TRBJ2-7
D gene: NA
CDR3 length: 14

CDR3 DNA: TGTGCCAGCAGCCCTGGACTAGCGGACCGGAGGTATGAGCAGTTCTTC
CDR3 protein: CASSPGLADRRYEQFF
V gene: TRBV7-9
clone size: NA
J gene: TRBJ2-1
D gene: TRBD2
CDR3 length: 16

CDR3 DNA: TGTGCCAGCAGTTCGGCACAGAGCACCGGGGAGCTGTTTTTT
CDR3 protein: CASSSAQSTGELFF
V gene: TRBV28
clone size: NA
J gene: TRBJ2-2
D gene: NA
CDR3 length: 14

CDR3 DNA: TGTGCTTCTGAACGATCAAGGCAAATTCCTGCCCCCTATGGCTACACCTTC
CDR3 protein: CASERSRQIPAPYGYTF
V gene: TRBV30
clone size: NA
J gene: TRBJ1-2
D gene: NA
CDR3 length: 17

CDR3 DNA: TGCGCCAGCAGCTTGTTAGGTCTAGCGGCCTACAATGAGCAGTTCTTC
CDR3 protein: CASSLLGLAAYNEQFF
V gene: TRBV5-1
clone size: NA
J gene: TRBJ2-1
D gene: TRBD2
CDR3 length: 16

CDR3 DNA: TGTGCCAGCAAGGCGAGCTCCTACAATGAGCAGCTCTTC
CDR3 protein: CASKASSYNEQLF
V gene: TRBV2
clone size: NA
J gene: TRBJ2-1
D gene: NA
CDR3 length: 13

CDR3 DNA: TGTGCCAGCAGCGTTGCGACTAGCGGGAGAGGAGCAGATACGCAGTATTTT
CDR3 protein: CASSVATSGRGADTQYF
V gene: TRBV9
clone size: NA
J gene: TRBJ2-3
D gene: TRBD2
CDR3 length: 17

CDR3 DNA: TGCGCCAGCAGCCAAGAGGGGCGGCGCACAGATACGCAGTATTTT
CDR3 protein: CASSQEGRRTDTQYF
V gene: TRBV4-3
clone size: NA
J gene: TRBJ2-3
D gene: NA
CDR3 length: 15

CDR3 DNA: TGTGCCAGCAGCGTTTGGACGTCGAGCGCCTACACCTTC
CDR3 protein: CASSVWTSSAYTF
V gene: TRBV14
clone size: NA
J gene: TRBJ1-2
D gene: NA
CDR3 length: 13